Each of the 31 T cell receptor beta chains below was sequenced from the same sample in a study of blood T cell repertoires in COVID-19. Clones were read by immunoSEQ multiplex PCR, and TCRdb kept only the in-frame ones, dropping some. This table holds around 60,000 clones, around 83% found once. Sequencing was carried out using peripheral blood. The receptor set was obtained from a man aged 45-65 years with COVID-19, enrolled during active disease.

This chain connects TRBV15 to TRBJ1-5; no clear D. The CDR3 contains 14 residues. Germline CDR1 LNHNV, CDR2 YYDKDF (reference sequence). Trimming took 5 bases from V and 1 from J, leaving 9 bases between them. The CDR3 loop reads CATSRGGSNQPQHF. The CDR3, as DNA: TGTGCCACCAGCCGGGGAGGGAGCAATCAGCCCCAGCATTTT.

The chain couples TRBV2 to TRBJ2-3; 9 bases fit TRBD2. CDR3 length: 18 amino acids. Trimming at V came to 2 bases and at J to 5 bases, leaving 14 bases not matched to a gene. In germline, CDR1 is SNHLY, CDR2 FYNNEI. The CDR3 spells CASSERVGSGRGRDTQYF. Written as DNA, the CDR3 is TGTGCCAGCAGTGAAAGGGTCGGTAGCGGGAGAGGAAGAGATACGCAGTATTTT.

V usage is TRBV28 and J usage is TRBJ2-5, with 9 bases identical to TRBD2. The CDR3 length is 18 residues. Trimming cost V 3 bases and J 0 bases; bases outside gene matches: 11. Looked up from germline, CDR1 is MDHEN and CDR2 is SYDVKM. CDR3 sequence (DNA): TGTGCCAGCAGTTTGCGGACTAGCGCGAAGAAGTACCAAGAGACCCAGTACTTC. Translated: CASSLRTSAKKYQETQYF.

This chain joins TRBV7-2 and TRBJ2-7; 7 nucleotides match TRBD2. CDR3 length equals 14 residues. In germline, CDR1 is SGHTA, CDR2 FQGNSA. V lost 1 base to trimming and J lost 1 base; unmatched junction nucleotides: 1. In nucleotides, the CDR3 is TGTGCCAGCAGCTTAGACGGGGGGTCCTACGAGCAGTACTTC. It is translated as CASSLDGGSYEQYF.

This chain uses TRBV28 with TRBJ2-3; D is possibly TRBD2 (9 bases). This CDR3 region has 20 residues. V lost 5 bases to trimming and J lost 3 bases, with 30 bases between them. Germline loops: CDR1 MDHEN, CDR2 SYDVKM. DNA for the CDR3: TGTGCCAGCAGTCTAATAGGACAGGGAAGGGCTAGCGGGAAAACAGATACGCAGTATTTT. It yields the protein CASSLIGQGRASGKTDTQYF.

This clone was seen a single time. This sequence joins TRBV7-9 and TRBJ1-3; no definite D call. V lost 5 bases and J lost 2, with 4 bases in between. This CDR3 comprises 12 residues. CDR1 is SEHNR, CDR2 FQNEAQ, per germline (reference sequence). In nucleotides, the CDR3 is TGTGCCAGCAGCACGGCTGGAAACACCATATATTTT. Translated, it gives CASSTAGNTIYF.

The chain is built from TRBV3-1 (or the pseudogene TRBV3-2) and TRBJ2-1, with D possibly TRBD1 on 6 matching bases. V was pared by 3 bases and J by 8 bases, with 14 bases between. Germline CDR1 LGHDT, CDR2 YNNKEL (reference sequence). The CDR3 loop spans 14 amino acids. CDR3 sequence reads: CASSQATGLDEQFF. The CDR3 DNA reads TGTGCCAGCAGCCAGGCCACAGGGTTGGATGAGCAGTTCTTC.

DNA of the CDR3: TGCGCCAGCAGCTTCCAAGCGGGATTCACCGGGGAGCTGTTTTTT. It yields the protein CASSFQAGFTGELFF. This chain connects TRBV5-1 to TRBJ2-2; 7 nucleotides align to TRBD2. CDR1 and CDR2 from the germline V gene are SGHRS and YFSETQ. The CDR3 extends over 15 amino acids. J was trimmed by 4 bases and V by 2 bases; bases with no gene match: 5.

The rearrangement uses TRBV9 and TRBJ1-1; possibly TRBD1 for D (5 bases). The length of the CDR3 is 16 residues. Germline CDR1 SGDLS, CDR2 YYNGEE. Trimming pared 0 bases from V and 1 base from J, leaving 13 bases between. The DNA for the CDR3 is TGTGCCAGCAGCGTAGTGATGGGGGGATCGAACACTGAAGCTTTCTTT. This codes for CASSVVMGGSNTEAFF.

V is TRBV9 and J is TRBJ2-2, with 8 nucleotides matching TRBD2. Germline CDR1 is SGDLS and CDR2 is YYNGEE. J was trimmed by 4 bases and V by 7 bases; bases with no gene match: 9. The CDR3 contains 15 residues. CDR3 loop: CASHPGAGGTGELFF. Written as DNA, the CDR3 is TGTGCCAGCCACCCGGGGGCGGGAGGCACCGGGGAGCTGTTTTTT.

The V call is TRBV12-3 or TRBV12-4, the J call TRBJ1-3; D unresolved. V lost 10 bases, J lost 4 bases, and 14 bases lay in between. The CDR3 has 13 residues. CDR3 region: CANARNPGNTIYF. The CDR3 coding sequence is TGTGCCAACGCGAGGAATCCAGGAAACACCATATATTTT.

The CDR3 protein is CASSQDHGVATSTDTQYF. The CDR3 DNA follows: TGCGCCAGCAGCCAAGATCATGGCGTAGCGACAAGCACAGATACGCAGTATTTT. The gene calls are TRBV4-3 and TRBJ2-3; a possible D gene is TRBD2 (5 bases). The V gene lost 0 bases and the J gene lost 0 bases, with 16 bases spanning the gap. The CDR3 contains 18 residues. The germline V gene encodes CDR1 LGHNA and CDR2 YSLEER.

The chain joins TRBV29-1 to TRBJ2-7, with TRBD2 identical over 9 bases. The CDR3 is made up of 12 amino acids. The V segment lost 7 bases and the J segment 4 bases; nucleotides outside the gene matches: 5. Germline assignment: CDR1 SQVTM and CDR2 ANQGSEA. In DNA, the CDR3 is TGCAGCGCGCTAGCGGGACGGTACGAGCAGTACTTC. This gives the protein CSALAGRYEQYF.

This chain links TRBV9 with TRBJ1-1; D might be TRBD1 (5 bases). Germline lookup yields CDR1 SGDLS and CDR2 YYNGEE. V lost 4 bases and J lost 0, with 10 bases in between. This CDR3 is built from 14 residues. The CDR3 here is CASSLDILNTEAFF. In nucleotides, the CDR3 is TGTGCCAGCAGCCTGGACATACTGAACACTGAAGCTTTCTTT.

This chain uses TRBV19 with TRBJ2-1, with D possibly being TRBD2 (5 bases). In germline, CDR1 is LNHDA, CDR2 SQIVND (reference sequence). The CDR3 covers 12 residues. Trimming cost V 6 bases and J 8 bases, with 11 bases left between them. This CDR3 reads CASSRGGHEQFF. The CDR3 nucleotides read TGTGCCAGTAGCAGAGGAGGTCATGAGCAGTTCTTC.

This clone was seen a few times. This chain links TRBV7-9 with TRBJ1-6, with 7 bases that match TRBD1. CDR1 SEHNR and CDR2 FQNEAQ come from the germline V gene (reference sequence). With V trimmed by 4 bases and J by 10 bases, 7 bases remained unmatched. This CDR3 has 14 residues. The DNA for the CDR3 is TGTGCCAGCAGCTGGCGACAGGGAGGCTCACCCCTCCACTTT. Its translation: CASSWRQGGSPLHF.

The chain couples TRBV30 to TRBJ2-7; tentative D call: TRBD2 (5 bases). The CDR3 is 16 amino acids. Deletions cut 0 bases from V and 2 bases from J, with 17 bases between. Germline CDR1 GTSNPN, CDR2 SVGIG (reference sequence). DNA of the CDR3: TGTGCCTGGAGTGTAAAGCGGTTCCGCAGCACCTACGAGCAGTACTTC. Its translation: CAWSVKRFRSTYEQYF.

The rearrangement joins TRBV18 to TRBJ1-5, with 9 bases fitting TRBD1. Germline trimming cut 2 bases from V and 6 bases from J; bases unmatched to any gene: 8. This CDR3 has 16 residues. Per the germline V gene, CDR1 is KGHSH and CDR2 is LQKENI. The CDR3 region is CASSPMGQGVIQPQHF. The CDR3 DNA reads TGTGCCAGCTCACCAATGGGACAGGGAGTAATTCAGCCCCAGCATTTT.

The chain couples TRBV2 to TRBJ2-1, with 9 bases aligning to TRBD2. Germline V gene sequence: CDR1 SNHLY, CDR2 FYNNEI. The V segment lost 5 bases and the J segment 10 bases; nucleotides outside the gene matches: 21. This CDR3 contains 18 residues. The CDR3 here is CASSFQVSGTSFNYEQFF. CDR3 bases: TGTGCCAGCAGTTTTCAGGTTTCCGGGACTAGCTTTAATTACGAGCAGTTCTTC.

This clone was observed once. The rearrangement joins TRBV29-1 to TRBJ2-5; D is possibly TRBD1 (6 bases). V gave up 6 bases and J gave up 4 bases, with 12 bases separating them. The CDR3 length is 12 residues. CDR1 is SQVTM and CDR2 is ANQGSEA in the germline V gene. The CDR3 DNA is TGCAGCGTCTTAGTGGGGGCAGAGACCCAGTACTTC. Translation gives CSVLVGAETQYF.

This clone was counted between two and nine times. The genes are TRBV5-4 and TRBJ1-2; possible D gene TRBD1, 6 bases. The germline V gene has CDR1 SGHNT and CDR2 YYREEE (reference sequence). This CDR3 has 17 amino acids. V gave up 3 bases and J gave up 12 bases, with 30 bases separating them. CDR3 nucleotides: TGTGCCAGCAGCTCGGAGACCTCCAGGGGAATGGCGCGAGGCAACACCTTC. Translation: CASSSETSRGMARGNTF.

J is TRBJ2-7 and V is TRBV29-1; 8 bases are shared with TRBD2. From germline, CDR1 is SQVTM and CDR2 ANQGSEA. This CDR3 has 15 residues. V shed 6 bases and J 2 bases; nucleotides not matched to a gene: 12. This chain's CDR3 is CSVGPAGGRAYEQYF. CDR3 nucleotides: TGCAGCGTGGGACCTGCGGGAGGCCGAGCCTACGAGCAGTACTTC.

The chain combines TRBV6-6 with TRBJ2-7; D may be TRBD1 (7 bases). This CDR3 spans 17 amino acids. V was pared by 5 bases and J by 2 bases, with 22 bases between. The germline CDR1 and CDR2 sequences are MNHNY and SVGAGI (reference sequence). CDR3 sequence reads: CASSLVSRAGGPYEQYF. CDR3 DNA: TGTGCCAGCAGTCTTGTCTCCAGGGCAGGGGGGCCCTACGAGCAGTACTTC.

There are a few counts of this clone. The V call is TRBV11-2, the J call TRBJ1-1; D uncertain. Trimming took off 3 bases at V and 3 bases at J, with 5 bases between the two ends. Germline CDR1 SGHAT, CDR2 FQNNGV. The CDR3 is made up of 12 amino acids. The CDR3 is CASSFRDTEAFF. As DNA, the CDR3 is TGTGCCAGCAGCTTCCGCGACACTGAAGCTTTCTTT.

The chain has TRBV6-2 or TRBV6-3 and TRBJ2-5; 7 nucleotides match TRBD2. From germline, CDR1 is MNHEY and CDR2 SVGEGT. Trimming at V came to 4 bases and at J to 8 bases, leaving 7 bases not matched to a gene. This CDR3 is built from 13 residues. CDR3 sequence reads: CASSSGGRGTQYF. The CDR3 DNA follows: TGTGCCAGCAGTTCCGGGGGGAGGGGAACCCAGTACTTC.

This chain joins TRBV5-1 and TRBJ2-1, with 8 nucleotides matching TRBD2. Germline loops: CDR1 SGHRS, CDR2 YFSETQ. Unmatched junction bases numbered 10, after V lost 3 bases and J lost 5 bases. The CDR3 contains 16 residues. The CDR3 loop reads CASSSTSGSYNNEQFF. The CDR3 nucleotides are TGCGCCAGCAGCTCGACCAGCGGGAGCTACAACAATGAGCAGTTCTTC.

This sequence joins TRBV20-1 and TRBJ2-7; D is possibly TRBD2 (5 bases). CDR1 DFQATT and CDR2 SNEGSKA come from the germline V gene (reference sequence). This CDR3 has 13 residues. The ends were cut back, 3 bases at V and 3 bases at J, with 12 bases in the middle. Here the CDR3 reads CSASVPGNYEQYF. CDR3 nucleotide sequence: TGCAGTGCTAGTGTCCCGGGGAACTACGAGCAGTACTTC.

A remark on this clone: Its ends do not fully match the called genes, so a read error is possible. V is TRBV19 and J is TRBJ2-3; TRBD2 aligns across 9 bases. Germline V gene sequence: CDR1 LNHDA, CDR2 SQIVND (reference sequence). The CDR3 contains 13 residues. The CDR3, as DNA: TGTGCCAGTAGTACCTCTGGGGTAGCGGGAGAGGCTTTT. This encodes CASSTSGVAGEAF.

This clone has more than one count but fewer than ten. The chain is built from TRBV5-5 and TRBJ1-4; no reliable D call. This CDR3 comprises 15 residues. Trimming removed 3 bases from V and 3 bases from J, with 12 bases in between. Looked up from germline, CDR1 is SGHKS and CDR2 is YYEKEE (reference sequence). The DNA of the CDR3 is TGTGCCAGCAGCTCCTTTTTCGACTCTAATGAAAAACTGTTTTTT. Amino acids: CASSSFFDSNEKLFF.

This chain uses TRBV6-5 with TRBJ2-2; 10 bases line up with TRBD1. The CDR3 is made up of 15 amino acids. The J segment lost 7 bases and the V segment lost 6 bases, leaving 8 bases of the junction unmatched. Germline assignment: CDR1 MNHEY and CDR2 SVGAGI. CDR3 bases: TGTGCCAGCAGGACAGGGGGCCTAAGAGGCGGGGAGCTGTTTTTT. Its protein product is CASRTGGLRGGELFF.

This clone was counted a few times. This chain joins TRBV6-5 and TRBJ1-2; 9 positions match TRBD1. The CDR3 extends over 13 amino acids. Trimming removed 6 bases from V and 4 bases from J; junction bases left unmatched: 3. Germline V gene lookup returns CDR1 MNHEY and CDR2 SVGAGI. DNA for the CDR3: TGTGCCAGCAGGCCGGGACAGGGCTATGGCTACACCTTC. Amino acids: CASRPGQGYGYTF.